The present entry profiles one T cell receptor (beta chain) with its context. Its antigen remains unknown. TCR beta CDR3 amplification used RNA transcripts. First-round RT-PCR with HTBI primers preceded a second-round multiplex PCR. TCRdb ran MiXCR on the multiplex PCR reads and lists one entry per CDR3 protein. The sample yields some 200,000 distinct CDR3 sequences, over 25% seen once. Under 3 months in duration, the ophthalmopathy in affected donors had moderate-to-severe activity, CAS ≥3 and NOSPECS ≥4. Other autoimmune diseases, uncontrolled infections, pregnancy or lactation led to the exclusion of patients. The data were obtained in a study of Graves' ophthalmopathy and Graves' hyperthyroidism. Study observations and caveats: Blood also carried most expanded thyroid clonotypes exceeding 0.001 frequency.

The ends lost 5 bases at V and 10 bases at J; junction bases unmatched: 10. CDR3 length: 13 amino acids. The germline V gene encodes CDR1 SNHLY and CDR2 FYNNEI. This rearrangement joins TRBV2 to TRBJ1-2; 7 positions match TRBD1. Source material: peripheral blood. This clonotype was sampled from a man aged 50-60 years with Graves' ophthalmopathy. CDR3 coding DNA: TGTGCCAGCAGTCCAGGACAGGAGTCTCACTACACCTTC. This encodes CASSPGQESHYTF.